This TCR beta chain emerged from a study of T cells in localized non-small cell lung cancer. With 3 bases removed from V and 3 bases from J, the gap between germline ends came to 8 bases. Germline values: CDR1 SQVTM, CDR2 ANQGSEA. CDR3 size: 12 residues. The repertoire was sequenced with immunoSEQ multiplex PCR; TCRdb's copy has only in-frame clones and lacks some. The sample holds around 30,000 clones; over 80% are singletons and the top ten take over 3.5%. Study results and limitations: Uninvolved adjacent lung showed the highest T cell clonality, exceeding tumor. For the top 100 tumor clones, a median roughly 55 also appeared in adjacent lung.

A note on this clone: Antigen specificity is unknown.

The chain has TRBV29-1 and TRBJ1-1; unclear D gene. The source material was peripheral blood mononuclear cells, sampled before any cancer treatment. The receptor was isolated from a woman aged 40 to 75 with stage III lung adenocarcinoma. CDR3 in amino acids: CSVEGLDTEAFF. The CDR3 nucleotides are TGCAGCGTTGAGGGTTTAGACACTGAAGCTTTCTTT.